This section outlines one T cell receptor (beta chain) sequence together with its context. Antigen: not known. RNA transcripts gave rise to amplified TCR beta CDR3 regions. The HTBI primer set drove a first-round RT-PCR of the TCR CDR3. MiXCR, run by TCRdb on the multiplex PCR reads, gives a single entry per CDR3 protein. Altogether over 500,000 distinct CDR3 sequences are present, 15% to 20% being singletons, with the ten largest covering 17%. The data were taken from a study of T cells in Graves' hyperthyroidism and ophthalmopathy. General study points: Blood also carried most thyroid clonotypes expanded above 0.001.

The CDR3 has 14 residues. CDR1 ENHRY and CDR2 SYGVKD come from the germline V gene. The germline V and J ends were trimmed by 4 bases and 6 bases, with 14 bases remaining between them. The V call is TRBV10-3, the J call TRBJ2-3; either TRBD1 or TRBD2 may supply D (5 bases each). Sequences were obtained from blood. The receptor's source is a woman aged 18-29 years with Graves' ophthalmopathy. The CDR3 reads CAISGGSMWDTQYF. The CDR3 DNA is TGTGCCATCAGTGGGGGGTCTATGTGGGATACGCAGTATTTT.